This T cell receptor beta chain was captured by sequencing in a study of early T cells in non-severe SARS-CoV-2 infection. Turning to the study itself: Sequencing used unsorted whole-blood bulk RNA, so chains lack pairing. Whole-study findings and limits: Sequences matched to VDJdb favored anti-spike CD8 responses, while private and CD4 specificities were missed.

This clonotype was detected many times. Its specificity is unknown. In the library, individual cDNA molecules carried attached unique molecular identifiers. In TCRdb, the 5' RACE reads were re-called with MiXCR into one record per CDR3 protein. The data show 35,000 to 40,000 distinct CDR3 sequences, 5% to 6% seen once. CDR1 is SGHAT and CDR2 is FQNNGV in the germline V gene. The CDR3 is 18 residues long. Trimming removed 1 base from V and 5 bases from J; junction bases left unmatched: 9. Material: whole blood. The clonotype originates from an adult who was a healthcare worker with PCR-confirmed SARS-CoV-2 infection or an uninfected control (not recorded which). The chain uses TRBV11-2 and TRBJ2-1; 12 nucleotides match TRBD2. CDR3 amino acids: CASSLAGTSGRRDNEQFF. In DNA form, the CDR3 reads TGTGCCAGCAGCTTAGCCGGGACTAGCGGGCGGCGTGACAATGAGCAGTTCTTC.